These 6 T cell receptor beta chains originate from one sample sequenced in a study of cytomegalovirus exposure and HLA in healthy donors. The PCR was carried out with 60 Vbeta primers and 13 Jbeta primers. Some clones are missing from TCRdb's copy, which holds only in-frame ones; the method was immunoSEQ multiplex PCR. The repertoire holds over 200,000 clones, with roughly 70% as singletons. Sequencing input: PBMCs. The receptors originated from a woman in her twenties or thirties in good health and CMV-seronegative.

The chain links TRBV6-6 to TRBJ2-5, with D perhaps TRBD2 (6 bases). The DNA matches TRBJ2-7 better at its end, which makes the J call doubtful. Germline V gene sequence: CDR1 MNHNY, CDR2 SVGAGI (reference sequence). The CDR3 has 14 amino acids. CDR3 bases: TGTGCCAGCAGCACCGGGACTGGCATCTACGAGCAGTACTTC. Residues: CASSTGTGIYEQYF.

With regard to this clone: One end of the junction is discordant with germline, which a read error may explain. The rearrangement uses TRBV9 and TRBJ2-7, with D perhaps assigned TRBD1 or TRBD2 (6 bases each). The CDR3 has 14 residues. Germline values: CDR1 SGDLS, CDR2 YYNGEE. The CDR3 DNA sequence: TGTGCCAGCAACGTAGGAGGGGGCTCCTACGAGCAGTACTTC. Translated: CASNVGGGSYEQYF.

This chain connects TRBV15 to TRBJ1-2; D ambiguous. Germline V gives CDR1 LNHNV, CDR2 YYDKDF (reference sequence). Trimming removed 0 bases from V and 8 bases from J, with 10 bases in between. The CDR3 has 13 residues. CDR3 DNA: TGTGCCACCAGCAGAGATAATTTGCGGGGCTACACCTTC. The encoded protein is CATSRDNLRGYTF.

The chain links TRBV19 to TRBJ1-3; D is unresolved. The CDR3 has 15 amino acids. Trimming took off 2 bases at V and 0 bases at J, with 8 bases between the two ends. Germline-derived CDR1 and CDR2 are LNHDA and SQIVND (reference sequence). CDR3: CASSIQASSGNTIYF. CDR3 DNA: TGTGCCAGTAGTATACAGGCTTCCTCTGGAAACACCATATATTTT.

In DNA, the CDR3 is TGTGCCAGCAGCACCGGGACTAGCGGGGGGTACGAGCAGTACTTC. Amino acid sequence: CASSTGTSGGYEQYF. This rearrangement joins TRBV7-2 to TRBJ2-7; 15 bases align to TRBD2. V gave up 5 bases and J gave up 4 bases; unmatched junction bases: 3. This CDR3 is built from 15 residues. Germline CDR1 SGHTA, CDR2 FQGNSA.

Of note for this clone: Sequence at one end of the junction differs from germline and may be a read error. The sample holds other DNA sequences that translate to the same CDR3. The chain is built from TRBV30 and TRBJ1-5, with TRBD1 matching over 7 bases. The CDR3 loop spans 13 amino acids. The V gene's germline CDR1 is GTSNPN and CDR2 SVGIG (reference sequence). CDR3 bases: TGCGCCTGGAGTGTAACAGGGGATCAACCCCAGCATTTT. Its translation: CAWSVTGDQPQHF. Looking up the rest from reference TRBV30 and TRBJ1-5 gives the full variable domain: SQTIHQWPATLVQPVGSPLSLECTVEGTSNPNLYWYRQAAGRGLQLLFYSVGIGQISSEVPQNLSASRPQDRQFILSSKKLLLSDSGFYLCAWSVTGDQPQHFGDGTRLSIL.